Detailed here is one T cell receptor (beta chain). The entry originates in a study of blood T cell repertoires in COVID-19. Study summary: T cells, B-cell-depleted T cells, or PBMCs provided the cDNA or gDNA that served as material.

In the authors' workflow: For nucleated cells, counts were estimated from reference gene primer amplification. Profiled with immunoSEQ multiplex PCR; TCRdb holds only in-frame clones, not every one. V, J and clone size are taken as reported in that table, and D and trimming were inferred from the DNA itself. The sample lists roughly 300,000 clones, about 89% occurring once. The receptor was isolated from a woman in her 30s with COVID-19, enrolled during active disease. The specimen sequenced was peripheral blood.

CDR3: CASSMTGTGVGSNQPQHF. Written as DNA, the CDR3 is TGTGCCAGTAGTATGACAGGGACAGGGGTCGGAAGCAATCAGCCCCAGCATTTT. The chain couples TRBV19 to TRBJ1-5; 10 bases fit TRBD1. The CDR3 is 18 residues long. Unmatched junction bases numbered 9, after V lost 3 bases and J lost 1 base. The germline CDR1 and CDR2 sequences are LNHDA and SQIVND (reference sequence).